The 13 T cell receptor beta chains below come from one sample, sequenced in a study of blood T cells in healthy people across ages. Then a second PCR, running about 6 to 12 cycles, was carried out with a sample-barcoded 5' primer and a J-beta primer mix. TCRdb re-derived calls from the 5' RACE reads in MiXCR, one entry per CDR3 protein. The sample contains about 1.4 million distinct CDR3 sequences, approximately 59% of which appear only once. Sequencing was carried out using blood. The receptors originated from a man younger than 35 in good health.

V and J are TRBV12-3 or TRBV12-4 and TRBJ2-2; tentatively, D is TRBD1 (5 bases). The CDR3 sequence is 15 residues long. Trimming pared 4 bases from V and 7 bases from J, leaving 16 bases between. CDR3 region: CASSSGQSLVGELFF. DNA for the CDR3: TGTGCCAGCAGTTCAGGGCAGTCCCTAGTCGGGGAGCTGTTTTTT.

The V and J genes are TRBV7-8 and TRBJ2-5; the match to TRBD2 covers 7 bases. CDR1 and CDR2 (germline): SGHVS, FQNEAQ. With 4 bases clipped from V and 0 bases from J, the junction kept 17 bases outside the gene matches. This CDR3 is built from 19 residues. CDR3 nucleotides: TGTGCCAGCAGCTCCCAAGGCATCCGGGGGGACCGGTACCAAGAGACCCAGTACTTC. It yields the protein CASSSQGIRGDRYQETQYF.

The J gene is TRBJ2-1, the V gene TRBV9, with 9 bases matching TRBD2. The CDR3 extends over 20 amino acids. Germline lookup yields CDR1 SGDLS and CDR2 YYNGEE. Losses at the gene ends were 4 bases for V and 0 bases for J; bases not matched to a gene: 17. The CDR3 coding sequence is TGTGCCAGCAGCTCACGACTAGCGGATTATAAAGAAGGCTCCTACAATGAGCAGTTCTTC. As protein: CASSSRLADYKEGSYNEQFF.

There are a few counts of this clonotype. CDR3 amino acids: CASSSAGQKNIQYF. DNA for the CDR3: TGCGCCAGCAGCTCAGCGGGACAAAAAAACATTCAGTACTTC. The gene calls are TRBV5-1 and TRBJ2-4; tentative D call: TRBD2 (7 bases). This CDR3 region has 14 residues. V was shortened by 3 bases and J by 4 bases, with 11 bases between the two germline ends. Germline lookup yields CDR1 SGHRS and CDR2 YFSETQ.

This chain connects TRBV3-1 to TRBJ2-4; D might be TRBD2 (7 bases). The J call could be wrong; TRBJ2-5 is a better fit for the DNA end. This CDR3 is built from 15 residues. CDR1 LGHDT and CDR2 YNNKEL come from the germline V gene (reference sequence). The CDR3 DNA follows: TGTGCCAGCAGCCACGGGGGGCAGAACCAAGAGACCCAGTACTTC. Protein sequence: CASSHGGQNQETQYF.

The CDR3 region has the DNA TGTGCCAGCAGCGCACCCTATGGACAGGAGATCTCCTACGAGCAGTACTTC. Amino acids: CASSAPYGQEISYEQYF. This chain joins TRBV5-6 and TRBJ2-7; 7 bases fit TRBD1. The CDR3 has 17 amino acids. Trimming took 4 bases from V and 0 from J; bases not matched to a gene: 13. In germline, CDR1 is SGHDT, CDR2 YYEEEE.

The chain joins TRBV7-9 to TRBJ2-7; tentatively, D is TRBD1 or TRBD2 (7 bases each). The germline V gene has CDR1 SEHNR and CDR2 FQNEAQ (reference sequence). The CDR3 consists of 13 residues. V was shortened by 6 bases and J by 7 bases, with 16 bases between the two germline ends. This CDR3 is CASSPGGEWEQYF. CDR3 coding DNA: TGTGCCAGCAGTCCAGGGGGGGAATGGGAGCAGTACTTC.

The chain carries TRBV27 and TRBJ2-1, with D perhaps matching TRBD2 (5 bases). Germline CDR1 and CDR2: MNHEY and SMNVEV (reference sequence). Trimming shortened V by 4 bases and J by 10 bases, and 14 bases separated the two germline ends. The CDR3 totals 13 residues. CDR3 DNA: TGTGCCAGCAGTTCGGCTAGCCGGAGCGAGCAGTTCTTC. Its translation is CASSSASRSEQFF.

The chain joins TRBV29-1 to TRBJ1-4; D remains unclear. V gave up 6 bases and J gave up 6 bases, with 14 bases separating them. Germline values: CDR1 SQVTM, CDR2 ANQGSEA. The CDR3 is 13 amino acids. DNA for the CDR3: TGCAGCGTGGGCAAGTTCTGGGATGAAAAACTGTTTTTT. Its protein is CSVGKFWDEKLFF.

V gene TRBV5-4 combines with J gene TRBJ2-3; 7 positions match TRBD2. CDR3 length: 15 amino acids. V was pared by 3 bases and J by 1 base, with 5 bases of the junction left unmatched. Germline loops: CDR1 SGHNT, CDR2 YYREEE (reference sequence). The CDR3, as DNA: TGTGCCAGCAGCTCCCAGCGGGAAGGCACAGATACGCAGTATTTT. Residues: CASSSQREGTDTQYF.

This rearrangement joins TRBV12-3 or TRBV12-4 to TRBJ2-6; tentatively, D is TRBD1 or TRBD2 (5 bases each). The CDR3 extends over 13 amino acids. V was cut by 3 bases and J by 8 bases, with 8 bases left in between. The CDR3 region is CASSFQGPNVLTF. CDR3 sequence (DNA): TGTGCCAGCAGTTTCCAGGGACCCAACGTCCTGACTTTC.

The gene calls are TRBV7-9 and TRBJ2-7; D is possibly TRBD2 (7 bases). CDR1 is SEHNR and CDR2 is FQNEAQ in the germline V gene (reference sequence). Deletions cut 2 bases from V and 5 bases from J, with 19 bases between. This CDR3 is 16 amino acids long. The CDR3: CASSLWSGGLGDEQYF. The CDR3 bases are TGTGCCAGCAGCTTATGGTCCGGGGGGCTAGGGGACGAGCAGTACTTC.

This chain connects TRBV9 to TRBJ1-2, with 7 bases fitting TRBD1. This CDR3 region has 15 residues. V trimming: 3 bases; J trimming: 4 bases; junction bases outside the gene matches: 9. The germline V gene encodes CDR1 SGDLS and CDR2 YYNGEE. The CDR3 DNA follows: TGTGCCAGCAGCGCACCGGGACAGAGACCCTATGGCTACACCTTC. The encoded protein is CASSAPGQRPYGYTF.